The 2 T cell receptor beta chains below were found in one sample sequenced in a study of blood T cell repertoires in COVID-19. Produced via immunoSEQ multiplex PCR; TCRdb's table is partial and in-frame only. The table records some 160,000 clones, roughly 84% of them present only once. The sample taken for sequencing was peripheral blood. The origin of the receptors is a human donor in a cohort sampled during active COVID-19.

V is TRBV13 and J is TRBJ1-2; D is perhaps TRBD1 (6 bases). Trimming left V 4 bases short and J 0 bases short, with 12 bases between. This CDR3 region has 15 residues. CDR1 is PRHDT, CDR2 FYEKMQ, per germline (reference sequence). In DNA form, the CDR3 reads TGTGCCAGCAGCTCCGGGACATCCGCTAACTATGGCTACACCTTC. It is translated as CASSSGTSANYGYTF.

The chain carries TRBV9 and TRBJ2-2, with 8 bases fitting TRBD1. The CDR3 is 17 residues long. Germline V gives CDR1 SGDLS, CDR2 YYNGEE. V trimming: 4 bases; J trimming: 1 base; junction bases outside the gene matches: 9. The CDR3 coding sequence is TGTGCCAGCAGCCTCCACTCGGGGACAGGGAACACCGGGGAGCTGTTTTTT. It codes for CASSLHSGTGNTGELFF.